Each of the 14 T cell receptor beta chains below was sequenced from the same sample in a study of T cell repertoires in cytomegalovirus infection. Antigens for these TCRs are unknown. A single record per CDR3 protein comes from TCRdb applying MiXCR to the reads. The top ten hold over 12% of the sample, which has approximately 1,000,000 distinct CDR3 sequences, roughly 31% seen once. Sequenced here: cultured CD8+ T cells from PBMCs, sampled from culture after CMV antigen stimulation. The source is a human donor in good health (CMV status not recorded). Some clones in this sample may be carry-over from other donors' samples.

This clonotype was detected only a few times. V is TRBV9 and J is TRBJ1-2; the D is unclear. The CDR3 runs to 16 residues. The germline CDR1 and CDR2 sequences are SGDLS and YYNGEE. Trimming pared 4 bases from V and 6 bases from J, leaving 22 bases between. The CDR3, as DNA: TGTGCCAGCAGCACTAGCTTGGAGGGAAATAGGGATGGCTACACCTTC. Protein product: CASSTSLEGNRDGYTF.

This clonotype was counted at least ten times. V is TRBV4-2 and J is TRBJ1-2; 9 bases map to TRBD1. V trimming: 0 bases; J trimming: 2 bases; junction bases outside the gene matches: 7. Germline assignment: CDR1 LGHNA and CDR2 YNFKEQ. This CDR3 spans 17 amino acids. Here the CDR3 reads CASSQDYRGPLNYGYTF. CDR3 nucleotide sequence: TGTGCCAGCAGCCAAGACTACAGGGGGCCCTTAAACTATGGCTACACCTTC.

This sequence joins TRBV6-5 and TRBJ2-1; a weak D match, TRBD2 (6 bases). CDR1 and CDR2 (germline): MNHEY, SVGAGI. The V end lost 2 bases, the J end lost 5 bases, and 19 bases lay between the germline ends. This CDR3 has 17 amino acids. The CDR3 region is CASSYVSSGGAHNEQFF. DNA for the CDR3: TGTGCCAGCAGTTACGTGAGTTCTGGCGGGGCACACAATGAGCAGTTCTTC.

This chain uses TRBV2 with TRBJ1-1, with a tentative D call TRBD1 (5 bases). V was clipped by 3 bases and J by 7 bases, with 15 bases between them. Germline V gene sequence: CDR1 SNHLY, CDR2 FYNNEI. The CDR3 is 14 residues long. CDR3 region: CASSEDYGGNEAFF. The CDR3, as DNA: TGTGCCAGCAGTGAGGATTATGGGGGAAATGAAGCTTTCTTT.

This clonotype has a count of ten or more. Written as DNA, the CDR3 is TGTGCCAGCAGCTTAGTTCGCGGGGGCTCCGAGCAGTACGTC. This gives the protein CASSLVRGGSEQYV. This chain links TRBV7-9 with TRBJ2-7; D is perhaps TRBD2 (7 bases). Trimming stripped 1 base from V and 6 bases from J, with 13 bases between. This CDR3 spans 14 amino acids. Per the germline V gene, CDR1 is SEHNR and CDR2 is FQNEAQ (reference sequence).

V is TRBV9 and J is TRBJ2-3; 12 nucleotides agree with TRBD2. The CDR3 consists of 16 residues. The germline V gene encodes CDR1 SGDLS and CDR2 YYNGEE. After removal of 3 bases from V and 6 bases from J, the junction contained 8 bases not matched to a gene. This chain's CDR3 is CASSALLAGGGDTQYF. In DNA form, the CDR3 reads TGTGCCAGCAGCGCCCTCCTAGCGGGGGGGGGCGATACGCAGTATTTT.

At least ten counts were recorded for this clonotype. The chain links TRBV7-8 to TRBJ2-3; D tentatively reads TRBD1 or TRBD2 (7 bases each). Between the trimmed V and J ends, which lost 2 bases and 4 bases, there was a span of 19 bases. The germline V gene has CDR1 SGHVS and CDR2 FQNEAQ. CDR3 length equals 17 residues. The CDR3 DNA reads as TGTGCCAGCAGCTTACCCCGCAGGGGGGGTGTGGCAGATACGCAGTATTTT. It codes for CASSLPRRGGVADTQYF.

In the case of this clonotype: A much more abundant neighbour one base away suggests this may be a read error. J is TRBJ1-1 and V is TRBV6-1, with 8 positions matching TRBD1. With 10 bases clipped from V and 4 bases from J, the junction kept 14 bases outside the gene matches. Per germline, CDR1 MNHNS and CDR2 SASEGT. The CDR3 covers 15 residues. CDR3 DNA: TGTGCCAACAGGGGATCGACAGGGGCGGGCACTGAAGCTTTCTTT. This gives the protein CANRGSTGAGTEAFF.

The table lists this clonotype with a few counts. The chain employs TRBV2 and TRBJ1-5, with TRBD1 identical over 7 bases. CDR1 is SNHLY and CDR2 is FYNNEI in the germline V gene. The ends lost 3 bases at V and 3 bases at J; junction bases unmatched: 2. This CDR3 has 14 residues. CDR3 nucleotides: TGTGCCAGCAGTGAGCAGGGGGTCAATCAGCCCCAGCATTTT. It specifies CASSEQGVNQPQHF.

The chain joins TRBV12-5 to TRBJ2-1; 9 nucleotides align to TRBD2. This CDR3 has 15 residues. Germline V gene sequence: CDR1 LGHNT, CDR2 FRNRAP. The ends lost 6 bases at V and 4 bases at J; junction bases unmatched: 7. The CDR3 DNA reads TGTGCTAGTGGCCCCGGACTAGCGCCTTACAATGAGCAGTTCTTC. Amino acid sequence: CASGPGLAPYNEQFF.

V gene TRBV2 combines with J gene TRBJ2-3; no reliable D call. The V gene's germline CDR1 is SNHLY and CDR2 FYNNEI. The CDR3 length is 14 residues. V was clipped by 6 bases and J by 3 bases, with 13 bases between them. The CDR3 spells CASSIRVTTDTQYF. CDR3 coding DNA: TGTGCCAGCAGCATAAGGGTTACGACAGATACGCAGTATTTT. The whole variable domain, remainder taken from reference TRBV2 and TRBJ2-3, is EPEVTQTPSHQVTQMGQEVILRCVPISNHLYFYWYRQILGQKVEFLVSFYNNEISEKSEIFDDQFSVERPDGSNFTLKIRSTKLEDSAMYFCASSIRVTTDTQYFGPGTRLTVL.

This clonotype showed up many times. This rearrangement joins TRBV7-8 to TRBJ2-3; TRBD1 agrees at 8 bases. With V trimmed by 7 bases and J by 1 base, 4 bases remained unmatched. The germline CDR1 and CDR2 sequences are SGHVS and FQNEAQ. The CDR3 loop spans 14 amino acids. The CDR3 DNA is TGTGCCAGCATCGACAGGGGTGGCACAGATACGCAGTATTTT. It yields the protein CASIDRGGTDTQYF.

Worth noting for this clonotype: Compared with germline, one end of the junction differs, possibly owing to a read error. CDR3 sequence: CASSYSSLGDDSGANVPTF. Written as DNA, the CDR3 is TGTGCCAGCAGTTACTCGTCCTTGGGGGACGACTCTGGGGCCAACGTCCCGACTTTC. The chain uses TRBV6-2 or TRBV6-3 and TRBJ2-6; D assignment may be TRBD1 or TRBD2 (5 bases each). Germline CDR1 is MNHEY and CDR2 is SVGEGT. This CDR3 spans 19 amino acids.

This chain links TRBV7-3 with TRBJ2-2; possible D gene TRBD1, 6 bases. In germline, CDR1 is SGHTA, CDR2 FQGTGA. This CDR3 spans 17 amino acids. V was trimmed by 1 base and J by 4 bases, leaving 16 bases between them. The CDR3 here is CASSLKLRDIGTGELFF. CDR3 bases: TGTGCCAGCAGCTTAAAGCTTCGGGACATTGGCACCGGGGAGCTGTTTTTT.